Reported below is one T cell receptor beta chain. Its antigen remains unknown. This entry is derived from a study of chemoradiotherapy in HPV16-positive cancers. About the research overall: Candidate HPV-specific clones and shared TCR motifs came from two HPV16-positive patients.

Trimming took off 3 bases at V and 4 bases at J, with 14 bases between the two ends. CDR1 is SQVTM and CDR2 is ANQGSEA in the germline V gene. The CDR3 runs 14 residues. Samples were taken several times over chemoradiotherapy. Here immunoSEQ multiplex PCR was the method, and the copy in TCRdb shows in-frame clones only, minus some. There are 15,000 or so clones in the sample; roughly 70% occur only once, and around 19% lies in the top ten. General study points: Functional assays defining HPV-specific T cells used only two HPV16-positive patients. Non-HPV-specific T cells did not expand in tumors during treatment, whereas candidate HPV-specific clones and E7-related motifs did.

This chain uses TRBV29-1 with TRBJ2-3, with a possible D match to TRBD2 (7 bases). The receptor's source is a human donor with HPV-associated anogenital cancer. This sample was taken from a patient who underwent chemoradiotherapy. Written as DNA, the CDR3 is TGCAGCGTTGATCCCGGGGGGCCGGCAGATACGCAGTATTTT. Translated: CSVDPGGPADTQYF.